Listed below are T cell receptor beta chains from one sample, sequenced in a study of prognosis after radiotherapy for stage I lung cancer. TCRdb reprocessed the multiplex PCR reads via MiXCR and lists one record per CDR3 protein. The data contain fewer than 25,000 distinct CDR3 sequences, roughly 45% of them singletons. The sample was PBMCs, taken before or after stereotactic body radiation therapy (not recorded which). These receptors were taken from a donor aged 50 or older with non-small cell lung cancer. Each CDR3 is given with its conserved first and last residue. A D gene is named only where the DNA matches it firmly. Rows may omit the clone size; those that give it use once, few, many or a size class.

clone size	V gene	J gene	D gene	CDR3 DNA	CDR3 protein
-	TRBV6-2/TRBV6-3	TRBJ2-1	-	TGTGCCAGCAGATCGGACAGGGCGACAAGCGGGAGCCGGAGCAATGAGCAGTTCTTC	CASRSDRATSGSRSNEQFF
-	TRBV19	TRBJ2-2	-	TGTGCCAGCGCGCTCGTAGATACCGGCACCGGGGAGCTGTTTTTT	CASALVDTGTGELFF
many	TRBV6-1	TRBJ2-7	-	TGTGCCAGCAGTGATTTAACGAGGCAGTACTTC	CASSDLTRQYF
-	TRBV12-3/TRBV12-4	TRBJ1-2	-	TGTGCCAGCAGCCCCCGGGACAAGGATAGGAATGGCTACACCTTC	CASSPRDKDRNGYTF
-	TRBV7-9	TRBJ2-1	TRBD2	TGTGCCAGCAGCGTCGGAGTAGCGGGCTACAATGAGCAGTTCTTC	CASSVGVAGYNEQFF
-	TRBV27	TRBJ1-2	TRBD1	TGTGCCAGCAGTTCAACAGGGGGCGCCTATGGCTACACCTTC	CASSSTGGAYGYTF
many	TRBV28	TRBJ1-3	TRBD1	TGTGCCAGCAGTTTAGGACCGACCCAGGGGGACACCATATATTTT	CASSLGPTQGDTIYF
many	TRBV18	TRBJ2-1	TRBD1	TGTGCCAGCTCACGACAAACAGGGGGAGCATACAATGAGCAGTTCTTC	CASSRQTGGAYNEQFF
-	TRBV5-1	TRBJ1-2	-	TGCGCCAACAGCTTGGACAACCATAACTATGGCTACACCTTC	CANSLDNHNYGYTF
many	TRBV4-1	TRBJ1-2	-	TGCGCCAGCAGGCCCTCGACCCTGGGGGGACGAGCACAGGGCGGAGACTATGGCTACACCTTC	CASRPSTLGGRAQGGDYGYTF
-	TRBV28	TRBJ1-6	TRBD1	TGTGCCAGCAGGCTGACAGGGCGAAATTCACCCCTCCACTTT	CASRLTGRNSPLHF
many	TRBV18	TRBJ2-7	-	TGTGCCAGCTCACCTTTGCCCGGGACAACCTCCTACGAGCAGTACTTC	CASSPLPGTTSYEQYF
-	TRBV12-3/TRBV12-4	TRBJ2-2	-	TGTGCCAGCAGTTCGGGGAGCCCCAACGGGGAGCTGTTTTTT	CASSSGSPNGELFF
many	TRBV6-1	TRBJ2-7	-	TGTGCCAGCACCCCCCAGGGTAGTGGCGAGCAGTACTTC	CASTPQGSGEQYF
many	TRBV4-1	TRBJ2-2	-	TGCGCCAGCAGCCAATCCGGGATTTTGGACACCGGGGAGCTGTTTTTT	CASSQSGILDTGELFF
many	TRBV4-2	TRBJ1-4	-	TGTGCCAGCAGCCAAGTAAATGAAAAACTGTTTTTT	CASSQVNEKLFF
many	TRBV11-3	TRBJ2-1	-	TGTGCCAGCAGCCTGCCATGGGGGGACTCCCCCTACAATGAGCAGTTCTTC	CASSLPWGDSPYNEQFF
many	TRBV14	TRBJ2-1	TRBD1	TGTGCCAGCAGCTTACGGACAGGGTTTCGGAGGGAACACAATGAGCAGTTCTTC	CASSLRTGFRREHNEQFF
many	TRBV5-6	TRBJ2-2	-	TGTGCCAGCAGCCCGGTCCCGTACGCCGGGGAGCTGTTTTTT	CASSPVPYAGELFF
-	TRBV9	TRBJ2-2	-	TGTGCCAGCAGACCACGGGGAAAATACACCGGGGAGCTGTTTTTT	CASRPRGKYTGELFF
medium-sized	TRBV12-3/TRBV12-4	TRBJ2-1	-	TGTGCCAGCAGGGGGTCCTCTGCTAATGAGCAGTTCTTC	CASRGSSANEQFF
medium-sized	TRBV12-3/TRBV12-4	TRBJ1-5	TRBD1	TGTGCCAGCAGCAGGGGACAGGGGATCTTCGATCAGCCCCAGCATTTT	CASSRGQGIFDQPQHF
medium-sized	TRBV6-5	TRBJ1-6	-	TGTGCCAGCAGTTACTCGATAGGGAGATCCCTCCACTTT	CASSYSIGRSLHF
many	TRBV6-1	TRBJ1-4	TRBD1	TGTGCCAGCAGACCCAAACCCGGGACAGGGGATGAAAAACTGTTTTTT	CASRPKPGTGDEKLFF
many	TRBV6-1	TRBJ1-4	-	TGTGCCAGCAGTGACTGGGGAAATGAAAAACTGTTTTTT	CASSDWGNEKLFF
medium-sized	TRBV5-1	TRBJ1-2	-	TGCGCCAGCAGCTTGGGCGGCGGAGAAGGCTACACCTTC	CASSLGGGEGYTF
medium-sized	TRBV6-4	TRBJ2-2	TRBD1	TGTGCCAGCAGCCGGACAGGAACCGGGGAGCTGTTTTTT	CASSRTGTGELFF
many	TRBV19	TRBJ2-1	-	TGTGCCAGTAGTATCTTAGGGACTTCGAATGAGCAGTTCTTC	CASSILGTSNEQFF
medium-sized	TRBV24-1	TRBJ1-1	TRBD1	TGTGCCACCAGTGACAACCGGGACAGGGGGACCGCTGAAGCTTTCTTT	CATSDNRDRGTAEAFF
many	TRBV20-1	TRBJ2-1	-	TGCAGTGCTAAAGGGGAGAGCCTGAATGAGCAGTTCTTC	CSAKGESLNEQFF
many	TRBV9	TRBJ1-6	-	TGTGCCAGCAGCGTAGCTTGGGGGAACTCGACACCCCTCCACTTT	CASSVAWGNSTPLHF
many	TRBV24-1	TRBJ2-1	-	TGTGCCACCAGCCCCCAAGAAGGGTACACCTACAATGAGCAGTTCTTC	CATSPQEGYTYNEQFF
-	TRBV28	TRBJ2-1	TRBD2	TGTACCAGCAGTTTGGGACCTAGCGGCACCCACGAGGAGCAGTTCTTC	CTSSLGPSGTHEEQFF
-	TRBV6-2/TRBV6-3	TRBJ2-1	TRBD2	TGTGCCAGCACTCATAGCGGGAGCTCCTACAATGAGCAGTTCTTC	CASTHSGSSYNEQFF
many	TRBV4-3	TRBJ1-2	-	TGCGCCAGCAGCCAAGACCCACCCGTCCCTTCAGTTTACGGCTACACCTTC	CASSQDPPVPSVYGYTF
once	TRBV6-2/TRBV6-3	TRBJ2-2	TRBD2	TGTGCCAGCAGCAGCGGGAGTAGGGACACCGGGGAGCTGTTTTTT	CASSSGSRDTGELFF
-	TRBV24-1	TRBJ1-2	-	TGTGCCACCAGTGACCGACAGGATGGATACACCTTC	CATSDRQDGYTF
few	TRBV11-2	TRBJ2-3	TRBD2	TGTGCCAGCAGCCTCGGGAGGGAGGCAGATACGCAGTATTTT	CASSLGREADTQYF
many	TRBV5-1	TRBJ2-3	-	TGCGCCAGCAGCCGCGAGGGGAGCCGCACAGATACGCAGTATTTT	CASSREGSRTDTQYF
many	TRBV20-1	TRBJ2-5	-	TGCAGTGCTAGAGAGGACAAAGAAGAGACCCAGTACTTC	CSAREDKEETQYF
many	TRBV18	TRBJ2-7	TRBD2	TGTGCCAGCTCACCAGGCGGGGGGTACTACGAGCAGTACTTC	CASSPGGGYYEQYF
-	TRBV12-3/TRBV12-4	TRBJ1-2	-	TGTGCCAGCAGTCACAGGGTATCGAATAGCTACACCTTC	CASSHRVSNSYTF
many	TRBV2	TRBJ1-1	TRBD1	TGTGCCAGCAGTAGTGACAGGGTTGGAGGTGAAGCTTTCTTT	CASSSDRVGGEAFF
-	TRBV6-1	TRBJ1-2	-	TGTGCCAGCAGTGAAGCAGGGTATGGCTACACCTTC	CASSEAGYGYTF
-	TRBV5-1	TRBJ2-1	-	TGCGCCATCGCTAGATTCCGACCCCATGATGAGCAGTTCTTC	CAIARFRPHDEQFF
-	TRBV6-2/TRBV6-3	TRBJ1-2	-	TGTGCCAGCAGTGAAGTATCTAATGGGACAAAATATGGCTACACCTTC	CASSEVSNGTKYGYTF
-	TRBV6-1	TRBJ2-3	-	TGTGCCAGCAGCCTCACGCGGACAGATACGCAGTATTTT	CASSLTRTDTQYF
-	TRBV6-2/TRBV6-3	TRBJ1-5	-	TGTGCCAGCAGTGAAAGCTCCGGCCAGCCCCAGCATTTT	CASSESSGQPQHF
-	TRBV5-1	TRBJ1-1	TRBD1	TGCGCCAGCAGCTTGGGACAGGGGATGAGGAAGGTGAACACTGAAGCTTTCTTT	CASSLGQGMRKVNTEAFF
many	TRBV24-1	TRBJ1-5	-	TGTGCCACCAGTGATCGGCAGTTGAATCAGCCCCAGCATTTT	CATSDRQLNQPQHF
many	TRBV20-1	TRBJ1-3	-	TGCAGTGCTCTTATCACAACCAGCGGAAACACCATATATTTT	CSALITTSGNTIYF
-	TRBV6-5	TRBJ2-7	TRBD2	TGTGCCAGCAGTTATAACGAGGCGATAGCGGGGGAGCGAACATACGAGCAGTACTTC	CASSYNEAIAGERTYEQYF
-	TRBV6-1	TRBJ1-2	-	TGTGCCAGCAGCCACCCTGGTGGGTACTATGTCTACACCTTC	CASSHPGGYYVYTF
-	TRBV5-1	TRBJ2-7	-	TGCGCCAGCAGCTTAAGGGGGGTCTCCTACGAGCAATACTTC	CASSLRGVSYEQYF
many	TRBV6-4	TRBJ1-5	-	TGTGCCAGCAGCATCCAGAATAATCAGCCCCAGCATTTT	CASSIQNNQPQHF
many	TRBV5-1	TRBJ2-3	-	TGCGCCAGCAATTTACAGGGATACACAGATACGCAGTATTTT	CASNLQGYTDTQYF
many	TRBV2	TRBJ1-5	-	TGTGCCAGCAGTTTACAGGGTCTCAATCAGCCCCAGCATTTT	CASSLQGLNQPQHF
many	TRBV18	TRBJ2-7	-	TGTGCCAGCTCACCAAACCCTTACGAGCAGTACTTC	CASSPNPYEQYF
-	TRBV6-2/TRBV6-3	TRBJ1-1	-	TGTGCCAGCAGTTACTCTCATAGGACAGTCAACACTGAAGCTTTCTTT	CASSYSHRTVNTEAFF